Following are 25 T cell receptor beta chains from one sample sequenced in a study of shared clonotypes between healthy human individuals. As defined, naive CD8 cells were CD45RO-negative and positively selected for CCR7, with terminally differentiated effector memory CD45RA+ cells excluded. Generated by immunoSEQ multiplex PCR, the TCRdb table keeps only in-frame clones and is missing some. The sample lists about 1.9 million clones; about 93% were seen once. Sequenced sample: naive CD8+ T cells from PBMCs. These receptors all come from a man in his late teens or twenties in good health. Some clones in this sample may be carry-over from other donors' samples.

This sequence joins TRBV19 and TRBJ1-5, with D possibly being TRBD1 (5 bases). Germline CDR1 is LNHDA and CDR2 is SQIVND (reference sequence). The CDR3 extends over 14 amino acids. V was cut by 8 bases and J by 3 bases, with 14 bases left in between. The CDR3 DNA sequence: TGTGCCAGTGGCCCCGGGGGATTCAATCAGCCCCAGCATTTT. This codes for CASGPGGFNQPQHF.

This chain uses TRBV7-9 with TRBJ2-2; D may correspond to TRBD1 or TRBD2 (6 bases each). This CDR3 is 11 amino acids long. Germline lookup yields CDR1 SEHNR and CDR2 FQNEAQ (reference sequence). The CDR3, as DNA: TGTGCGGGGGGCCGGATCGGGGAGCTGTTTTTT. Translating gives CAGGRIGELFF.

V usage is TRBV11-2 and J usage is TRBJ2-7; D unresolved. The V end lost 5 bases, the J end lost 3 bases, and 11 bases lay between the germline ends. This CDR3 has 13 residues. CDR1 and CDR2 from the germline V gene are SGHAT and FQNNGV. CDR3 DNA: TGTGCCAGCAGCCCTGACGGATACTACGAGCAGTACTTC. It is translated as CASSPDGYYEQYF.

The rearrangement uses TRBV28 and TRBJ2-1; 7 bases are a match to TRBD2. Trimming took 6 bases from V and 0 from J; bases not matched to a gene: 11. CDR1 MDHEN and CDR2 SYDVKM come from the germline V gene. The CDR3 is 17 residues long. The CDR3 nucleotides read TGTGCCAGCAGACCATTAGCGGGTGGCCGCTCCTACAATGAGCAGTTCTTC. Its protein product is CASRPLAGGRSYNEQFF.

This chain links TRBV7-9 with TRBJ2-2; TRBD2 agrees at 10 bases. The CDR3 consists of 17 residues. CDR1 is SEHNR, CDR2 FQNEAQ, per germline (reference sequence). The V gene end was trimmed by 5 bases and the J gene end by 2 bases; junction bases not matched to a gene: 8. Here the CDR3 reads CASSPDLAGVNTGELFF. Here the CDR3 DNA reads TGTGCCAGCAGCCCGGACCTAGCGGGGGTCAACACCGGGGAGCTGTTTTTT.

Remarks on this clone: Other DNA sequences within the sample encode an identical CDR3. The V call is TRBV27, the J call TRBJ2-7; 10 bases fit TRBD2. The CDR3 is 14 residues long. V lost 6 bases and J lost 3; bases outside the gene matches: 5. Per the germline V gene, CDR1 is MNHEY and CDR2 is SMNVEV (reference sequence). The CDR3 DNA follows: TGTGCCAGCAGCCTTAGCGGGAGGAACTACGAGCAGTACTTC. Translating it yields CASSLSGRNYEQYF.

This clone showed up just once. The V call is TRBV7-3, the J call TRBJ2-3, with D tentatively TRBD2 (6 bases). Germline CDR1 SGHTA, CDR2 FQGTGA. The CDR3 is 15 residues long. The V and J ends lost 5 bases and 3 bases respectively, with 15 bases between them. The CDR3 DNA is TGTGCCAGCAGCCCGTTCGGGAGTTCAACAGATACGCAGTATTTT. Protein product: CASSPFGSSTDTQYF.

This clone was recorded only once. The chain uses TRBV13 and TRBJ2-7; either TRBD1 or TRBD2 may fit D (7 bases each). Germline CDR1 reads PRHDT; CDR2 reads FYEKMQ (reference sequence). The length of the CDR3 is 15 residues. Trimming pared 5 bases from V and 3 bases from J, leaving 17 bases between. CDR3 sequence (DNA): TGTGCCAGCAGCCTCTCGGGGGGACAGCTCTACGAGCAGTACTTC. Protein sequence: CASSLSGGQLYEQYF.

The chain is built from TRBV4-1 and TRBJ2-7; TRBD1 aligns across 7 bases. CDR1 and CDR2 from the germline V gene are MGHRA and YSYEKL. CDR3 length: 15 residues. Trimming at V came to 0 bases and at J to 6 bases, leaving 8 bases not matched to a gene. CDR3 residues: CASSQELTGLSEQYF. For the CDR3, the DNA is TGCGCCAGCAGCCAAGAATTGACAGGGTTAAGCGAGCAGTACTTC.

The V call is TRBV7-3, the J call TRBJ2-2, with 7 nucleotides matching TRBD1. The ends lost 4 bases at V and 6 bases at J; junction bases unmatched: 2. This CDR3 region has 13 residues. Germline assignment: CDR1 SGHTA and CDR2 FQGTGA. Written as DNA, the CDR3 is TGTGCCAGCAGCTACAGGGGTTCCGGGGAGCTGTTTTTT. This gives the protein CASSYRGSGELFF.

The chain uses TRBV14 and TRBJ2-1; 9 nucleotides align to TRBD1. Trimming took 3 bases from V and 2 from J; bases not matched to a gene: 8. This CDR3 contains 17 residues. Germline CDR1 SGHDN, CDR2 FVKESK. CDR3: CASSHPGTGKPYNEQFF. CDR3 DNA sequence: TGTGCCAGCAGCCACCCCGGGACAGGGAAACCCTACAATGAGCAGTTCTTC.

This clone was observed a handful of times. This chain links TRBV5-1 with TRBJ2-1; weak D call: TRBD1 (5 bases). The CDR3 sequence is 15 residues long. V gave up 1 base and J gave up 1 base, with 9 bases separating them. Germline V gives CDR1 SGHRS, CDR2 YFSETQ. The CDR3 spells CASSLKAGSYNEQFF. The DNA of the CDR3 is TGCGCCAGCAGCTTGAAGGCAGGGTCCTACAATGAGCAGTTCTTC.

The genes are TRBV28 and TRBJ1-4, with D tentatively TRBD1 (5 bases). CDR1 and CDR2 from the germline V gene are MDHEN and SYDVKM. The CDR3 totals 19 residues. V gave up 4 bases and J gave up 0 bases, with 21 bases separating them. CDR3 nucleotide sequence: TGTGCCAGCAGTTCCCCCCCTAAGAAATGGGGGGCAACTAATGAAAAACTGTTTTTT. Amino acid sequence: CASSSPPKKWGATNEKLFF.

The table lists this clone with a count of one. The CDR3 coding sequence is TGTGCCAGCGGATTCGGGGGCTCCTACGAGCAGTACTTC. This translates into CASGFGGSYEQYF. The V and J genes are TRBV6-1 and TRBJ2-7; D perhaps matches TRBD2 (6 bases). Trimming removed 8 bases at V and 0 bases at J, with 11 bases between. In germline, CDR1 is MNHNS, CDR2 SASEGT. The CDR3 consists of 13 residues.

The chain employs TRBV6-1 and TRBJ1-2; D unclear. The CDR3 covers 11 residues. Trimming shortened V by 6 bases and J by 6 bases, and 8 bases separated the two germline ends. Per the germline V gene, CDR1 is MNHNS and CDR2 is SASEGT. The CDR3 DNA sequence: TGTGCCAGCAGATTATACGATGGCTACACCTTC. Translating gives CASRLYDGYTF.

The DNA of the CDR3 is TGTGCCAGCAGTTTGGGTAGTTCCGGTGAGCAGTTCTTC. It is translated as CASSLGSSGEQFF. The chain joins TRBV27 to TRBJ2-1, with unresolved D. V dropped 3 bases and J dropped 9 bases, with 12 bases sitting between them. Germline loops: CDR1 MNHEY, CDR2 SMNVEV (reference sequence). The length of the CDR3 is 13 residues.

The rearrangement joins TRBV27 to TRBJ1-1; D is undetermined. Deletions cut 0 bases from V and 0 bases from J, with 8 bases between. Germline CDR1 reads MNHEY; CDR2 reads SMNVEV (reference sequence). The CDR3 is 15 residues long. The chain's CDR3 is CASSLSGSLNTEAFF. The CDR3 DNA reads TGTGCCAGCAGTTTATCGGGGAGCTTGAACACTGAAGCTTTCTTT.

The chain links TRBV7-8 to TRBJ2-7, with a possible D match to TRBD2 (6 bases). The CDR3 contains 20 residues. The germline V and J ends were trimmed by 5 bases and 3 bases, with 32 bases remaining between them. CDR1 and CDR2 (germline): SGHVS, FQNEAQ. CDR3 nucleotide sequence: TGTGCCAGCAGCCAGGAAGGGGCCTTCAGGGAGGAACTAGTGGGCTACGAGCAGTACTTC. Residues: CASSQEGAFREELVGYEQYF.

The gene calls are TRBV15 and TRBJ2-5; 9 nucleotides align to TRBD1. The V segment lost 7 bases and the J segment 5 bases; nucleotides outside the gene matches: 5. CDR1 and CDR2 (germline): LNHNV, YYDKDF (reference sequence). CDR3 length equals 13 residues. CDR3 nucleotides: TGTGCCACCAACAGGGGGCGAGGGGAGACCCAGTACTTC. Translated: CATNRGRGETQYF.

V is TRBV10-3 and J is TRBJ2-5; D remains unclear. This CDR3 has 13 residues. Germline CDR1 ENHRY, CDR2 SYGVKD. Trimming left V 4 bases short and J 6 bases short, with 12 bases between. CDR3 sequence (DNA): TGTGCCATCAGTGTGGCTAGTGAGAAGACCCAGTACTTC. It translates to CAISVASEKTQYF.

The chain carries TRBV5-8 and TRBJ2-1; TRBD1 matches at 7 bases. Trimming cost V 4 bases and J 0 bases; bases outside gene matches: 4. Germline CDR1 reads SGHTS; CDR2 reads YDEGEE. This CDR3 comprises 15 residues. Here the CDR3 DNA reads TGTGCCAGCAGCCCAGGGACAGTCTCCTACAATGAGCAGTTCTTC. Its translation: CASSPGTVSYNEQFF.

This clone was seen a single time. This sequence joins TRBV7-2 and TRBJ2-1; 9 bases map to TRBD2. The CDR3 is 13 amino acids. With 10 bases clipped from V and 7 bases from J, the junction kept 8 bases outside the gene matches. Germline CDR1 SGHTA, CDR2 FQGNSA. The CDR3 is CANWTSDRNEQFF. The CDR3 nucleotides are TGTGCCAACTGGACTAGCGATAGGAATGAGCAGTTCTTC. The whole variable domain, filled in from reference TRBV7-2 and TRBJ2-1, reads GAGVSQSPSNKVTEKGKDVELRCDPISGHTALYWYRQSLGQGLEFLIYFQGNSAPDKSGLPSDRFSAERTGGSVSTLTIQRTQQEDSAVYLCANWTSDRNEQFFGPGTRLTVL.

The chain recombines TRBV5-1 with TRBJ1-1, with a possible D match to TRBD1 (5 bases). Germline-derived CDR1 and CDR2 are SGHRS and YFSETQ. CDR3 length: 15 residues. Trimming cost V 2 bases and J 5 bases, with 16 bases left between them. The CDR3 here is CASSFGPGAGTEAFF. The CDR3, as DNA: TGCGCCAGCAGCTTTGGCCCTGGGGCGGGGACTGAAGCTTTCTTT.

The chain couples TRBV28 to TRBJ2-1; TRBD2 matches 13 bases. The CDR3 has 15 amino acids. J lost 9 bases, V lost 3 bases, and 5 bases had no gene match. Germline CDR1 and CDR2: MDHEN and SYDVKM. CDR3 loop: CASSFGLAGVLEQFF. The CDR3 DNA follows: TGTGCCAGCAGTTTTGGACTAGCGGGAGTACTTGAGCAGTTCTTC. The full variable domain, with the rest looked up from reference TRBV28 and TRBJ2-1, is DVKVTQSSRYLVKRTGEKVFLECVQDMDHENMFWYRQDPGLGLRLIYFSYDVKMKEKGDIPEGYSVSREKKERFSLILESASTNQTSMYLCASSFGLAGVLEQFFGPGTRLTVL.

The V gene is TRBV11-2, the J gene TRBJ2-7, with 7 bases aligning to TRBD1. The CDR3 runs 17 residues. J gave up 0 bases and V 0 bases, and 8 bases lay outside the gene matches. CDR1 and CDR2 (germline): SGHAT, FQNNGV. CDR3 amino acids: CASSLDEGTETSYEQYF. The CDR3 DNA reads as TGTGCCAGCAGCTTAGATGAGGGGACAGAAACCTCCTACGAGCAGTACTTC.